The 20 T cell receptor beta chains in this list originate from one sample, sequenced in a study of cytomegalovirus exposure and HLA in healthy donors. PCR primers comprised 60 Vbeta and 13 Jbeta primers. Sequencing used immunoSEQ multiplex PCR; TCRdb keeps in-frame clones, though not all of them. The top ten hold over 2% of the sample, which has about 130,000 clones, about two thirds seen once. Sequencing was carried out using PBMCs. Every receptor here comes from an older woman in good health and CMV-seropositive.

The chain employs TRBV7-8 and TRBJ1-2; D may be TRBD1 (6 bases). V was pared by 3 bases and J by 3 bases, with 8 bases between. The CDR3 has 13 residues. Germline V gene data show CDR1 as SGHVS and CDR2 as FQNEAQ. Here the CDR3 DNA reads TGTGCCAGCAGCTTGGACAGTTACTATGGCTACACCTTC. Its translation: CASSLDSYYGYTF.

DNA for the CDR3: TGTGCCATCAGACTTAGCGGGGGAGACACAGATACGCAGTATTTT. Its protein is CAIRLSGGDTDTQYF. V and J are TRBV10-3 and TRBJ2-3, with 9 bases identical to TRBD2. The length of the CDR3 is 15 residues. V lost 6 bases and J lost 2; bases outside the gene matches: 6. Germline-derived CDR1 and CDR2 are ENHRY and SYGVKD.

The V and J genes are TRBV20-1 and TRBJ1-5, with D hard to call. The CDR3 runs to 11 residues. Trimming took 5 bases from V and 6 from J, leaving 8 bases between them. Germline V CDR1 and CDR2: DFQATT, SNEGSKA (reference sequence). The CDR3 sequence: CSASQIQPQHF. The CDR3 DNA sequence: TGCAGTGCTTCCCAGATTCAGCCCCAGCATTTT.

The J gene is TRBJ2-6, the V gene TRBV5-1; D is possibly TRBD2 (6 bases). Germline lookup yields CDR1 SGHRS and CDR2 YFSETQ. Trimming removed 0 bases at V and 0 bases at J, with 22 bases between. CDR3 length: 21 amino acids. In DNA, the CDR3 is TGCGCCAGCAGCTTGGGGCAGGGACGGAGGGATTCCCACTCTGGGGCCAACGTCCTGACTTTC. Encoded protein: CASSLGQGRRDSHSGANVLTF.

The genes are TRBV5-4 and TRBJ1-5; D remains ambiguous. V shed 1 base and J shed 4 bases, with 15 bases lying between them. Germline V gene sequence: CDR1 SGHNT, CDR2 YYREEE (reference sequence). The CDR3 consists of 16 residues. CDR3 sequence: CASSLSGGLRNQPQHF. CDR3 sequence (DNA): TGTGCCAGCAGCTTGTCAGGAGGGCTCAGAAATCAGCCCCAGCATTTT.

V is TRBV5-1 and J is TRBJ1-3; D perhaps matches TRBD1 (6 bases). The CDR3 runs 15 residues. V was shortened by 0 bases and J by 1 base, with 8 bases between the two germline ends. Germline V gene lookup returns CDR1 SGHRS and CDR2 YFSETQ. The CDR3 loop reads CASSLAGESGNTIYF. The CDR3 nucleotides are TGCGCCAGCAGCTTGGCAGGGGAATCTGGAAACACCATATATTTT.

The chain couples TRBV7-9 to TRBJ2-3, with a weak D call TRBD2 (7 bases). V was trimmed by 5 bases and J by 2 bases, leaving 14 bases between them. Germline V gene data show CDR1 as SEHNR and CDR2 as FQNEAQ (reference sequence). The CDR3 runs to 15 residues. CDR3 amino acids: CASSPRGGVTDTQYF. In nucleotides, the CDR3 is TGTGCCAGCAGCCCCCGAGGGGGGGTCACAGATACGCAGTATTTT.

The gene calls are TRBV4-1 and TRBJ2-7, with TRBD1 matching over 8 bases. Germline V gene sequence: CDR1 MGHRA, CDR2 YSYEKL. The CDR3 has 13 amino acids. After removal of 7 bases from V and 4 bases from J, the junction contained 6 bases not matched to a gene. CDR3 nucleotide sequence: TGCGCCAGCAAGGGACAGGAGAGGTACGAGCAGTACTTC. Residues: CASKGQERYEQYF.

CDR3 region: CASSIALTGPNTYNEQFF. CDR3 nucleotide sequence: TGTGCCAGTAGTATAGCTTTGACAGGCCCAAACACCTACAATGAGCAGTTCTTC. This chain joins TRBV19 and TRBJ2-1; TRBD1 might be the D (6 bases). V lost 1 base and J lost 2, with 18 bases in between. This CDR3 is 18 amino acids long. Germline assignment: CDR1 LNHDA and CDR2 SQIVND (reference sequence).

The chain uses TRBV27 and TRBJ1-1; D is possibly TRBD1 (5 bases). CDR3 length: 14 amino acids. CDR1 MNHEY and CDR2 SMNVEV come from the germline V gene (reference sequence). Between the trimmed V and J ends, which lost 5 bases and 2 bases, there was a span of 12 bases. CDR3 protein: CASSPGLRNTEAFF. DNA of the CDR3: TGTGCCAGCAGTCCGGGACTCCGTAACACTGAAGCTTTCTTT.

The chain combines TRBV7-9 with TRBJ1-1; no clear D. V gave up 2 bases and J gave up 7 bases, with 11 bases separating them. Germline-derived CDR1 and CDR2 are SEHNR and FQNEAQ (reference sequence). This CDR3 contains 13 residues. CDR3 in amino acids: CASSLYQVLEAFF. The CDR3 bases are TGTGCCAGCAGCTTATACCAGGTCCTTGAAGCTTTCTTT.

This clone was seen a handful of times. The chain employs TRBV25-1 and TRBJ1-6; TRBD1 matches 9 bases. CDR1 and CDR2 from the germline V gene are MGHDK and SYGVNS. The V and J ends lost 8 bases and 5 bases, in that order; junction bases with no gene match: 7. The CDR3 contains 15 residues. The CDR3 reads CASLERDRDNSPLHF. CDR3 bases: TGTGCCAGCCTCGAGCGGGACAGGGATAATTCACCCCTCCACTTT.

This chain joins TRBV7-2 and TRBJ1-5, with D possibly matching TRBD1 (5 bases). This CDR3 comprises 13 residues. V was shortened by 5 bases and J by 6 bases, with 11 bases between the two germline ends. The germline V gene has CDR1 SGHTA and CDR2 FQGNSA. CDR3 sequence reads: CASSVGHSQPQHF. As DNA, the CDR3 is TGTGCCAGCAGCGTTGGACACAGTCAGCCCCAGCATTTT.

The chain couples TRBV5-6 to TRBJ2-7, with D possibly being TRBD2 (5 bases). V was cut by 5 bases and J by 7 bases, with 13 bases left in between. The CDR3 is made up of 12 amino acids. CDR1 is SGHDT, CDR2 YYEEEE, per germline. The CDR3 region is CASSSGSLEQYF. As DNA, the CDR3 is TGTGCCAGCAGTTCGGGGTCCCTTGAGCAGTACTTC. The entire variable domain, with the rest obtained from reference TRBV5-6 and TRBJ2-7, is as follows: DAGVTQSPTHLIKTRGQQVTLRCSPKSGHDTVSWYQQALGQGPQFIFQYYEEEERQRGNFPDRFSGHQFPNYSSELNVNALLLGDSALYLCASSSGSLEQYFGPGTRLTVT.

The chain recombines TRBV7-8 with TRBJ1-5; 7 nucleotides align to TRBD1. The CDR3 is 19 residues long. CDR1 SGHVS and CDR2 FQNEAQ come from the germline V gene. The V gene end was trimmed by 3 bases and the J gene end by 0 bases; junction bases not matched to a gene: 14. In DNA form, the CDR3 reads TGTGCCAGCAGCTTTTGGTCGGGTCGGAACAGGGGTAGCAATCAGCCCCAGCATTTT. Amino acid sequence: CASSFWSGRNRGSNQPQHF.

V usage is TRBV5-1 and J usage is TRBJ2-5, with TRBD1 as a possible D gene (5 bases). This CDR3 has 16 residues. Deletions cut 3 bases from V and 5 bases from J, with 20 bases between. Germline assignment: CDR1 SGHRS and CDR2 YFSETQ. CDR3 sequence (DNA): TGCGCCAGCAGCTATCTAGGGCCTCGGGCAGGGGAGACCCAGTACTTC. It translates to CASSYLGPRAGETQYF.

CDR3 sequence: CASLLGGIRTEAFF. CDR3 DNA: TGTGCCAGCCTTCTTGGGGGCATACGGACTGAAGCTTTCTTT. The rearrangement uses TRBV7-9 and TRBJ1-1, with D maybe TRBD1 (6 bases). CDR1 is SEHNR, CDR2 FQNEAQ, per germline (reference sequence). Trimming removed 8 bases at V and 5 bases at J, with 18 bases between. There are 14 residues in the CDR3.

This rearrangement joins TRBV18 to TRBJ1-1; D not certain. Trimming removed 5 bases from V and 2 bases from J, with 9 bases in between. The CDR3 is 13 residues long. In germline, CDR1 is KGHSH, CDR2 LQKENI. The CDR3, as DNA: TGTGCCAGCTCAGCGACACCTAACACTGAAGCTTTCTTT. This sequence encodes CASSATPNTEAFF.

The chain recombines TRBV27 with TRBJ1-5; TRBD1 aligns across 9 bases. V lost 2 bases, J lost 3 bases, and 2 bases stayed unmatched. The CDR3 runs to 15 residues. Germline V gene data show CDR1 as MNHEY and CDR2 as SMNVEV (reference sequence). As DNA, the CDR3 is TGTGCCAGCAGTTTAACAGGGGGCAACAATCAGCCCCAGCATTTT. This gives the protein CASSLTGGNNQPQHF.

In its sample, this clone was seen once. The CDR3 nucleotides are TGTGCCAGCTCGCCGACAGTCCCGGATTCGACTGGGGCCAACGTCCTGACTTTC. This codes for CASSPTVPDSTGANVLTF. The rearrangement joins TRBV18 to TRBJ2-6; D possibly corresponds to TRBD1 (5 bases). The V and J ends lost 6 bases and 2 bases respectively, with 20 bases between them. Germline lookup yields CDR1 KGHSH and CDR2 LQKENI. The CDR3 runs to 18 residues.